The source of this TCR beta chain is a study of blood T cell repertoires in COVID-19. Study at large: COVID-19 samples from acute and convalescent phases originated in the United States, Italy and Spain.

This CDR3 has 15 residues. Germline loops: CDR1 MNHEY, CDR2 SVGAGI. Trimming shortened V by 2 bases and J by 3 bases, and 11 bases separated the two germline ends. Some clones are missing from TCRdb's copy, which holds only in-frame ones; the method was immunoSEQ multiplex PCR. Among around 140,000 clones listed, about four fifths were seen once. This receptor was taken from a man younger than 40 with COVID-19, enrolled during active disease. Sequencing was performed on peripheral blood. The V and J genes are TRBV6-5 and TRBJ2-1, with D tentatively TRBD1 (5 bases). The DNA of the CDR3 is TGTGCCAGCAGTTACGAGGCAGGGCACTACAATGAGCAGTTCTTC. It encodes CASSYEAGHYNEQFF.